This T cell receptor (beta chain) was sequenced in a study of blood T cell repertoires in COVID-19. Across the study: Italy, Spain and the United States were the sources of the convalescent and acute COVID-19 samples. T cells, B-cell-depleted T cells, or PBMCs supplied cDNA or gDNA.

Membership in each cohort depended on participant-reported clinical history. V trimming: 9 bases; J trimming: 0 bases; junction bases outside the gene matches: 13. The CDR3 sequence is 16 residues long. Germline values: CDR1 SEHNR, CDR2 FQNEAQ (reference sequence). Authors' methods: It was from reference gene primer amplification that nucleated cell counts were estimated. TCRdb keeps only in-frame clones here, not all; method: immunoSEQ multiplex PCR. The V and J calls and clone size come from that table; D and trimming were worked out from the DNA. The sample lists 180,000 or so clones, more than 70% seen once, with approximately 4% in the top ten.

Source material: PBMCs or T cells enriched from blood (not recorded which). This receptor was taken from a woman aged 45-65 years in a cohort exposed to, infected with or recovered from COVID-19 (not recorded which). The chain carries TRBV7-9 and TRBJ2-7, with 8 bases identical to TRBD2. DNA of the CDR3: TGTGCCAGTCACCAACCGGGACTAGAGAGCTCCTACGAGCAGTACTTC. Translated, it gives CASHQPGLESSYEQYF.